This is a list of T cell receptor beta chains from one sample in a study of cytomegalovirus exposure and HLA in healthy donors. The repertoire was sequenced with immunoSEQ multiplex PCR; TCRdb's copy has only in-frame clones and lacks some. The sample lists under 150,000 clones; about 78% were seen once. Sequenced sample: PBMCs. These receptors all stem from a male donor in good health and CMV-seronegative. The CDR3 runs from the conserved cysteine through the conserved F or W. The D gene is left open where the match is weak. Expanded clones get a size class; other rows say once, few or many, or leave the size out.

clone size	CDR3 length	D gene	V gene	J gene	CDR3 protein	CDR3 DNA
NA	14	TRBD2	TRBV5-4	TRBJ2-3	CASSGRGGGDTQYF	TGTGCCAGCAGCGGCCGCGGGGGGGGAGATACGCAGTATTTT
NA	13	TRBD2	TRBV6-1	TRBJ2-4	CASSEGSGSGEYF	TGTGCCAGCAGTGAAGGCAGCGGGAGTGGGGAGTACTTC
few	14	NA	TRBV4-3	TRBJ1-1	CASSQVGENTEAFF	TGCGCCAGCAGCCAAGTCGGGGAAAACACTGAAGCTTTCTTT
NA	15	NA	TRBV4-3	TRBJ1-6	CASSQEGAPGSPLHF	TGCGCCAGCAGCCAAGAGGGGGCGCCGGGGTCACCCCTCCACTTT
once	15	TRBD1	TRBV11-2	TRBJ2-7	CASSSETGPTYEQYF	TGTGCCAGCAGCTCCGAGACAGGGCCTACCTACGAGCAGTACTTC
NA	17	TRBD2	TRBV7-8	TRBJ2-2	CASSSSLSGSDTGELFF	TGTGCCAGCAGCTCCTCCCTTAGCGGGAGTGATACCGGGGAGCTGTTTTTT
NA	15	NA	TRBV7-9	TRBJ2-3	CASSPGQRITDTQYF	TGTGCCAGCAGCCCAGGACAGAGAATCACAGATACGCAGTATTTT
NA	15	NA	TRBV6-5	TRBJ1-5	CASRLREYSNQPQHF	TGTGCCAGCAGACTGAGGGAATATAGCAATCAGCCCCAGCATTTT
once	15	NA	TRBV7-2	TRBJ2-1	CASSSVTRLDNEQFF	TGTGCCAGCAGCTCAGTAACGAGACTAGACAATGAGCAGTTCTTC
NA	14	TRBD1	TRBV7-8	TRBJ1-5	CASSEGQFNQPQHF	TGTGCCAGCAGCGAGGGACAGTTCAATCAGCCCCAGCATTTT
NA	16	NA	TRBV9	TRBJ1-3	CASSPQGPPSGNTIYF	TGTGCCAGCAGCCCTCAGGGGCCACCCTCTGGAAACACCATATATTTT
NA	14	NA	TRBV5-1	TRBJ2-7	CASSLAGLDYEQYF	TGCGCCAGCAGCTTGGCCGGTTTAGACTACGAGCAGTACTTC
NA	14	TRBD1	TRBV12-5	TRBJ2-1	CASGFGTGGSEQFF	TGTGCTAGTGGTTTTGGGACAGGGGGCAGTGAGCAGTTCTTC
few	15	NA	TRBV7-9	TRBJ2-7	CASSLEGVLSAEQYF	TGTGCCAGCAGCTTAGAAGGGGTTTTGTCCGCCGAGCAGTACTTC
few	15	NA	TRBV4-1	TRBJ2-7	CASSLGGDSSYEQYF	TGCGCCAGCAGCTTAGGCGGGGACTCCTCCTACGAGCAGTACTTC
NA	14	TRBD1	TRBV28	TRBJ2-7	CASSLTGGTYEQYF	TGTGCCAGCAGTCTCACAGGGGGCACCTACGAGCAGTACTTC
NA	15	TRBD2	TRBV27	TRBJ2-1	CASTLAAGGFNEQFF	TGTGCCAGCACCTTGGCAGCGGGGGGATTCAATGAGCAGTTCTTC
NA	13	TRBD2	TRBV7-3	TRBJ2-1	CASSPREGNEQFF	TGTGCCAGCAGCCCGCGGGAGGGCAATGAGCAGTTCTTC
NA	14	NA	TRBV5-4	TRBJ2-7	CASSSADASYEQYF	TGTGCCAGCAGCTCAGCGGACGCGTCCTACGAGCAGTACTTC
NA	13	NA	TRBV27	TRBJ1-5	CASSFGQNQPQHF	TGTGCCAGCAGTTTTGGGCAGAATCAGCCCCAGCATTTT
NA	16	NA	TRBV15	TRBJ1-1	CATSRDNSGGSTEAFF	TGTGCCACCAGCAGAGATAATTCTGGTGGGAGCACTGAAGCTTTCTTT
NA	15	TRBD2	TRBV5-1	TRBJ2-1	CASRGLAGGSGEQFF	TGCGCCAGCAGGGGACTAGCGGGAGGATCGGGTGAGCAGTTCTTC
NA	16	NA	TRBV10-3	TRBJ2-4	CAISESSAVAKNIQYF	TGTGCCATCAGTGAGTCGAGTGCGGTAGCCAAAAACATTCAGTACTTC
NA	13	TRBD1	TRBV5-1	TRBJ2-7	CASTRDSSYEQYF	TGCGCCAGCACACGGGACAGCTCCTACGAGCAGTACTTC
few	13	NA	TRBV5-4	TRBJ2-7	CASSVELGGEQYF	TGTGCCAGCAGCGTAGAGCTTGGAGGGGAGCAGTACTTC
NA	14	TRBD1	TRBV6-5	TRBJ1-2	CASNKRQGNYGYPF	TGTGCCAGCAACAAGCGACAGGGGAACTATGGCTACCCCTTC
NA	15	TRBD1	TRBV12-5	TRBJ2-7	CASGKGQGASYEQYF	TGTGCTAGTGGAAAGGGACAGGGGGCGTCGTACGAGCAGTACTTC
NA	12	NA	TRBV10-3	TRBJ2-1	CAIRTAFLEQFF	TGTGCCATCCGGACTGCCTTTCTCGAGCAGTTCTTC
NA	14	NA	TRBV11-2	TRBJ1-5	CASSNRNSNQPQHF	TGTGCCAGCAGCAACAGAAATAGCAATCAGCCCCAGCATTTT
NA	16	NA	TRBV7-2	TRBJ1-5	CASSLVGTGSNQPQHF	TGTGCCAGCAGCTTAGTCGGTACTGGTAGCAATCAGCCCCAGCATTTT
few	17	TRBD1	TRBV25-1	TRBJ1-1	CASRGSWDSPMNTEAFF	TGTGCCAGCAGAGGGTCCTGGGACAGTCCTATGAACACTGAAGCTTTCTTT
once	15	TRBD1	TRBV30	TRBJ1-2	CAWTIPQGAIYGYPF	TGTGCCTGGACCATACCACAGGGGGCTATCTATGGCTACCCCTTC
NA	15	NA	TRBV29-1	TRBJ1-1	CSTDNPDRWGTEAFF	TGCAGCACCGACAACCCAGACAGGTGGGGAACTGAAGCTTTCTTT
NA	17	NA	TRBV30	TRBJ2-7	CAWSVRPAGPSSYEQYF	TGTGCCTGGAGTGTACGGCCGGCAGGGCCTAGCTCCTACGAGCAGTACTTC
NA	14	TRBD2	TRBV11-2	TRBJ2-5	CASSPSGGQETQYF	TGTGCCAGCAGCCCTAGCGGGGGGCAGGAGACCCAGTACTTC
NA	14	NA	TRBV7-6	TRBJ2-7	CASSLGGGLGEQYF	TGTGCCAGCAGCTTAGGAGGGGGTCTCGGCGAGCAGTACTTC
NA	13	NA	TRBV7-9	TRBJ1-2	CASSRTGLYGYTF	TGTGCCAGCAGCCGAACAGGGCTTTATGGCTACACCTTC
few	18	TRBD2	TRBV4-1	TRBJ2-1	CASSQDQLAGGFYNEQFF	TGCGCCAGCAGCCAAGATCAGCTAGCGGGGGGGTTCTACAATGAGCAGTTCTTC